The 8 T cell receptor beta chains below were found in one sample sequenced in a study of radiation and T cells in renal cell carcinoma. Using immunoSEQ multiplex PCR, the repertoire was profiled, and TCRdb retains in-frame clones only, with some absent. The table includes fewer than 15,000 clones, roughly a third detected once. As to treatment: 15 Gy SBRT to primary tumor, nephrectomy 4 weeks later. The starting material was tumor tissue, obtained from a patient whose treatment included radiotherapy and nephrectomy. These receptors were taken from a man aged 55 to 70 with renal cell carcinoma.

This clone was seen at least ten times. This chain connects TRBV30 to TRBJ2-3; TRBD2 matches 8 bases. This CDR3 region has 13 residues. The J segment lost 1 base and the V segment lost 5 bases, leaving 2 bases of the junction unmatched. Germline CDR1 and CDR2: GTSNPN and SVGIG (reference sequence). The CDR3: CAWGLAGTDTQYF. The DNA of the CDR3 is TGTGCCTGGGGACTAGCAGGCACAGATACGCAGTATTTT.

This chain's CDR3 is CASSEGWGDEAFF. Here the CDR3 DNA reads TGTGCCAGCAGTGAAGGTTGGGGGGATGAAGCTTTCTTT. This chain uses TRBV2 with TRBJ1-1, with TRBD1 as a possible D gene (5 bases). Trimming removed 1 base at V and 7 bases at J, with 10 bases between. The CDR3 has 13 residues. CDR1 SNHLY and CDR2 FYNNEI come from the germline V gene. Full variable domain (rest looked up from reference TRBV2 and TRBJ1-1): EPEVTQTPSHQVTQMGQEVILRCVPISNHLYFYWYRQILGQKVEFLVSFYNNEISEKSEIFDDQFSVERPDGSNFTLKIRSTKLEDSAMYFCASSEGWGDEAFFGQGTRLTVV.

At least ten counts were recorded for this clone. J is TRBJ2-1 and V is TRBV30, with D possibly matching TRBD2 (6 bases). Germline V gene sequence: CDR1 GTSNPN, CDR2 SVGIG (reference sequence). The V and J ends lost 0 bases and 7 bases respectively, with 7 bases between them. The CDR3 length is 12 residues. CDR3 nucleotides: TGTGCCTGGAGTGTACGGGGGAATGAGCAGTTCTTC. As protein: CAWSVRGNEQFF.

This clone was seen a few times. The chain is built from TRBV29-1 and TRBJ1-1, with TRBD1 matching 11 bases. V shed 7 bases, J shed 4 bases, and the junction held 5 bases outside the gene matches. This CDR3 region has 13 residues. Germline assignment: CDR1 SQVTM and CDR2 ANQGSEA. CDR3 nucleotides: TGCAGCGCTGGGACAGGGGGAGCCACTGAAGCTTTCTTT. Its translation is CSAGTGGATEAFF.

The sample holds a few counts of this clone. The chain links TRBV9 to TRBJ2-7; 7 positions agree with TRBD2. The CDR3 covers 16 residues. Germline V gene lookup returns CDR1 SGDLS and CDR2 YYNGEE. Trimming cost V 4 bases and J 0 bases; bases outside gene matches: 10. This CDR3 reads CASSPQAGGGSYEQYF. The CDR3 DNA follows: TGTGCCAGCAGCCCCCAAGCGGGCGGGGGCTCCTACGAGCAGTACTTC.

The chain couples TRBV29-1 to TRBJ2-7, with D perhaps given as TRBD1 or TRBD2 (5 bases each). Trimming removed 2 bases at V and 4 bases at J, with 18 bases between. The germline V gene has CDR1 SQVTM and CDR2 ANQGSEA. This CDR3 comprises 15 residues. For the CDR3, the DNA is TGCAGCGTTGAACGCTATGGGGCGGGTTCATACGAGCAGTACTTC. Translating it yields CSVERYGAGSYEQYF.

This clone is large within its sample. The V gene is TRBV19, the J gene TRBJ2-1, with D possibly being TRBD1 (6 bases). The CDR3 contains 13 residues. The V gene's germline CDR1 is LNHDA and CDR2 SQIVND (reference sequence). Trimming took 6 bases from V and 8 from J, leaving 14 bases between them. Here the CDR3 reads CASSTRGMDEQFF. The CDR3 DNA sequence: TGTGCCAGTAGCACCAGGGGCATGGATGAGCAGTTCTTC.

The V and J genes are TRBV6-5 and TRBJ2-7; 7 nucleotides match TRBD2. V lost 6 bases and J lost 2; bases outside the gene matches: 7. This CDR3 contains 14 residues. Germline-derived CDR1 and CDR2 are MNHEY and SVGAGI. The CDR3 reads CASRGLPQTYEQYV. The CDR3 DNA is TGTGCCAGCAGGGGACTACCTCAGACCTACGAGCAGTACGTC.